A single sample is the source of the 20 T cell receptor beta chains below, sequenced in a study of CD8 T cells in ankylosing spondylitis. Study-wide points: A TCR beta motif made of about 8 highly homologous variants seemed typical of ankylosing spondylitis blood.

What these receptors recognize is not known. TCRdb re-derived calls from the 5' RACE reads in MiXCR, one entry per CDR3 protein. The data show approximately 300,000 distinct CDR3 sequences, with 6.5% to 10% seen just once and about 14% held by the top ten. The sample consisted of blood, either unsorted or a sorted T cell fraction (not recorded which). Receptor source: a male donor with ankylosing spondylitis.

The J gene is TRBJ2-1, the V gene TRBV12-3 or TRBV12-4; TRBD2 matches 10 bases. J lost 5 bases, V lost 6 bases, and 13 bases had no gene match. There are 17 residues in the CDR3. CDR3 sequence: CASRPALAGAFDNEQFF. DNA for the CDR3: TGTGCCAGCAGACCCGCTCTAGCGGGAGCTTTCGACAATGAGCAGTTCTTC.

This clonotype was picked up many times. This chain joins TRBV29-1 and TRBJ2-1; unclear D gene. V lost 3 bases and J lost 6, with 3 bases in between. This CDR3 contains 10 residues. Germline V lookup: CDR1 SQVTM, CDR2 ANQGSEA. The CDR3 DNA sequence: TGCAGCGTTGACGGCAATGAGCAGTTCTTC. Its protein product is CSVDGNEQFF.

In this sample, this clonotype turned up a few times. The J gene is TRBJ2-3, the V gene TRBV20-1; D ambiguous. The CDR3 covers 12 residues. The V end was cut by 2 bases, the J end by 4 bases, with 7 bases between. Germline CDR1 is DFQATT and CDR2 is SNEGSKA (reference sequence). Here the CDR3 DNA reads TGCAGTGCTAGACTGGACCCAGATACGCAGTATTTT. Its protein is CSARLDPDTQYF.

At least ten counts were recorded for this clonotype. The CDR3 DNA is TGCAGCGTTGAAATAGGATTCGGCACTGAAGCTTTCTTT. Protein: CSVEIGFGTEAFF. The chain couples TRBV29-1 to TRBJ1-1; D not resolved. The CDR3 covers 13 residues. The V and J ends lost 2 bases and 4 bases respectively, with 11 bases between them. Germline V CDR1 and CDR2: SQVTM, ANQGSEA.

The J gene is TRBJ1-2, the V gene TRBV6-1, with TRBD1 matching 9 bases. The germline CDR1 and CDR2 sequences are MNHNS and SASEGT. J was trimmed by 7 bases and V by 6 bases; bases with no gene match: 15. The CDR3 covers 16 residues. The CDR3 loop reads CASRPTPTGGAGGYTF. Written as DNA, the CDR3 is TGTGCCAGCAGACCTACCCCCACAGGGGGCGCAGGTGGCTACACCTTC.

This clonotype has at least ten counts. The rearrangement links TRBV4-3 to TRBJ2-2, with 8 bases lining up with TRBD2. Unmatched junction bases numbered 7, after V lost 4 bases and J lost 3 bases. CDR1 LGHNA and CDR2 YSLEER come from the germline V gene. The CDR3 totals 16 residues. In DNA, the CDR3 is TGCGCCAGCAGCCGCATAGCGGGGTGGGACACCGGGGAGCTGTTTTTT. This sequence encodes CASSRIAGWDTGELFF.

This clonotype was seen repeatedly, ten times or more. The CDR3 loop reads CASSVEGTSGTNTQYF. The CDR3, as DNA: TGTGCCAGCAGCGTAGAGGGGACTAGCGGGACGAATACGCAGTATTTT. V and J are TRBV9 and TRBJ2-3; 13 bases agree with TRBD2. The CDR3 is 16 residues long. Germline assignment: CDR1 SGDLS and CDR2 YYNGEE. With V trimmed by 0 bases and J by 7 bases, 5 bases remained unmatched.

This clonotype was counted a few times. J is TRBJ1-3 and V is TRBV6-5, with unresolved D. The CDR3 loop spans 14 amino acids. The germline gives CDR1 MNHEY, CDR2 SVGAGI. Trimming shortened V by 2 bases and J by 4 bases, and 9 bases separated the two germline ends. In DNA, the CDR3 is TGTGCCAGCAGTTACGAAGGGAACGGAAACACCATATATTTT. Its translation is CASSYEGNGNTIYF.

V is TRBV12-3 or TRBV12-4 and J is TRBJ1-4, with a weak D call TRBD1 (5 bases). The CDR3 has 13 residues. Trimming took 3 bases from V and 7 from J, leaving 9 bases between them. The CDR3, as DNA: TGTGCCAGCAGTTTCATCCAGGGTGAAAAACTGTTTTTT. Encoded protein: CASSFIQGEKLFF.

The V gene is TRBV10-3, the J gene TRBJ2-6, with D possibly TRBD1 on 5 matching bases. Germline V gene sequence: CDR1 ENHRY, CDR2 SYGVKD. This CDR3 spans 15 amino acids. V shed 0 bases and J shed 2 bases, with 5 bases lying between them. The CDR3 DNA is TGTGCCATCAGTGAGTCGACAGCTGGGGCCAACGTCCTGACTTTC. Protein product: CAISESTAGANVLTF.

This clonotype turned up a few times. The rearrangement uses TRBV28 and TRBJ2-7; D not certain. Trimming removed 6 bases from V and 2 bases from J, with 5 bases in between. The CDR3 is 11 residues long. Germline V gene sequence: CDR1 MDHEN, CDR2 SYDVKM. The CDR3 DNA sequence: TGTGCCAGCAGACCCCCCTACGAGCAGTACTTC. Encoded protein: CASRPPYEQYF.

This sequence joins TRBV9 and TRBJ2-1; D gene unclear. Germline assignment: CDR1 SGDLS and CDR2 YYNGEE. Trimming stripped 4 bases from V and 3 bases from J, with 14 bases between. The CDR3 spans 15 residues. The CDR3 loop is CASSQSAVHYNEQFF. DNA of the CDR3: TGTGCCAGCAGCCAGAGTGCGGTACACTACAATGAGCAGTTCTTC.

The sample holds a few counts of this clonotype. V and J are TRBV29-1 and TRBJ2-5; D is perhaps TRBD1 or TRBD2 (5 bases each). This CDR3 region has 15 residues. V lost 7 bases and J 4 bases, leaving 22 bases between the germline ends. Germline-derived CDR1 and CDR2 are SQVTM and ANQGSEA. DNA of the CDR3: TGCAGCGCCCATCCCTGGGGCGTAGAGGGAGAGACCCAGTACTTC. It yields the protein CSAHPWGVEGETQYF.

This clonotype was found a few times. V gene TRBV15 combines with J gene TRBJ2-3; weak D call: TRBD1 (5 bases). CDR3 length: 15 residues. Germline V lookup: CDR1 LNHNV, CDR2 YYDKDF (reference sequence). V was shortened by 6 bases and J by 4 bases, with 17 bases between the two germline ends. The CDR3 DNA follows: TGTGCCACCAGTGGCAGGGCAAGGATCCCAGATACGCAGTATTTT. This encodes CATSGRARIPDTQYF.

CDR3 sequence: CASSPQGGAGLDTQYF. In DNA form, the CDR3 reads TGTGCCAGCAGCCCCCAGGGCGGTGCCGGCTTAGATACGCAGTATTTT. The chain has TRBV7-3 and TRBJ2-3; D might be TRBD1 (5 bases). V was cut by 5 bases and J by 5 bases, with 20 bases left in between. The CDR3 is made up of 16 amino acids. Germline lookup yields CDR1 SGHTA and CDR2 FQGTGA.

The chain joins TRBV7-9 to TRBJ2-7; D is undetermined. The V end was cut by 1 base, the J end by 3 bases, with 13 bases between. The CDR3 is made up of 15 amino acids. The V gene's germline CDR1 is SEHNR and CDR2 FQNEAQ (reference sequence). CDR3 nucleotides: TGTGCCAGCAGCTTAGGCCCCCAGGTGAACTACGAGCAGTACTTC. Protein: CASSLGPQVNYEQYF.

This clonotype appeared many times. DNA of the CDR3: TGTGCCAGCAGTTACTCGAGAAAGGGGGTTACTGAAGCTTTCTTT. Translation gives CASSYSRKGVTEAFF. V usage is TRBV6-5 and J usage is TRBJ1-1; perhaps TRBD1 as D (6 bases). Per germline, CDR1 MNHEY and CDR2 SVGAGI. V lost 0 bases and J lost 5, with 13 bases in between. This CDR3 has 15 amino acids.

This clonotype was seen a few times. The chain joins TRBV5-5 to TRBJ2-2; D perhaps matches TRBD2 (6 bases). CDR1 SGHKS and CDR2 YYEKEE come from the germline V gene (reference sequence). The CDR3 length is 16 residues. V was clipped by 3 bases and J by 5 bases, with 17 bases between them. CDR3 amino acids: CASSSRGGYETGELFF. CDR3 DNA sequence: TGTGCCAGCAGCTCCCGTGGAGGGTACGAGACCGGGGAGCTGTTTTTT.

This clonotype was picked up many times. The V gene is TRBV2, the J gene TRBJ2-1; D is perhaps TRBD2 (6 bases). CDR1 SNHLY and CDR2 FYNNEI come from the germline V gene. Trimming left V 4 bases short and J 8 bases short, with 12 bases between. The CDR3 has 13 residues. The chain's CDR3 is CASSAPREYEQFF. The CDR3 DNA sequence: TGTGCCAGCAGTGCCCCGCGGGAATATGAGCAGTTCTTC.

This clonotype has a count of ten or more. The chain is built from TRBV3-1 and TRBJ2-2; TRBD2 agrees at 12 bases. The CDR3 totals 14 residues. Trimming at V came to 6 bases and at J to 6 bases, leaving 2 bases not matched to a gene. Germline V gene data show CDR1 as LGHDT and CDR2 as YNNKEL (reference sequence). The CDR3: CASSGLAGPGELFF. In DNA form, the CDR3 reads TGTGCCAGCAGTGGACTAGCGGGACCCGGGGAGCTGTTTTTT.